What follows describes a single T cell receptor (beta chain). Its specificity is unknown. This sample was included in a study of cytomegalovirus exposure and HLA in healthy donors. Findings of the study overall: Rare TCR sequences predominated, though certain public TCRs were found in many donors. As a later analysis revealed, most CMV-associated TCR beta chains appeared HLA-restricted.

In the PCR, 60 Vbeta and 13 Jbeta primers were used. Only in-frame clones appear in the TCRdb table, and some are missing; sequencing was by immunoSEQ multiplex PCR. The table lists approximately 93,000 clones, over 60% of them singletons. The source is a boy aged 5-17 years in good health and CMV-seropositive. Sequencing used PBMCs.

The CDR3 here is CASAPDEQYF. The CDR3, as DNA: TGTGCCAGCGCCCCGGACGAGCAGTACTTC. This chain uses TRBV6-4 with TRBJ2-7; no firm D call. Trimming cost V 8 bases and J 5 bases, with 7 bases left between them. Germline values: CDR1 MRHNA, CDR2 SNTAGT. This CDR3 has 10 residues.